A selection of T cell receptor beta chains follows, all from one sample in a study of CD8+ T cells in alopecia areata. Some clones are missing from TCRdb's copy, which holds only in-frame ones; the method was immunoSEQ multiplex PCR. The data contain approximately 180,000 clones, approximately 59% of them singletons. This material consisted of CD4+ T cells sorted from blood, taken between weeks 55 and 65, from a patient treated with tofacitinib. Source of these receptors: a human donor with alopecia areata. Each CDR3 is given with its conserved first and last residue. The D gene is left open where the match is weak. Not all rows give a size; the values are once, few, many and, for expanded clones, a class.

clone size: NA
V gene: TRBV30
D gene: NA
J gene: TRBJ1-2
CDR3 DNA: TGTGCCTGGAGACGGGATACTGGCTACACCTTC
CDR3 protein: CAWRRDTGYTF

clone size: NA
V gene: TRBV7-8
D gene: TRBD1
J gene: TRBJ1-2
CDR3 DNA: TGTGCCAGCAGCCCGCGCCTGGACAGGGCTGGCTACACCTTC
CDR3 protein: CASSPRLDRAGYTF

clone size: few
V gene: TRBV11-1
D gene: NA
J gene: TRBJ2-7
CDR3 DNA: TGTGCCAGCAGCGTAGGAGGAGTTTCTTACGAGCAGTACTTC
CDR3 protein: CASSVGGVSYEQYF

clone size: once
V gene: TRBV4-1
D gene: NA
J gene: TRBJ1-5
CDR3 DNA: TGCGCCAGCAGCCGAGGGGTCAGGGAACAGCCCCAGCATTTT
CDR3 protein: CASSRGVREQPQHF

clone size: NA
V gene: TRBV5-1
D gene: TRBD2
J gene: TRBJ2-5
CDR3 DNA: TGCGCCAGCAGCACGGACGGAAGCGGGGGGGCCCAGTACTTC
CDR3 protein: CASSTDGSGGAQYF

clone size: few
V gene: TRBV30
D gene: NA
J gene: TRBJ1-2
CDR3 DNA: TGTGCCTGGAGTGTACCCGCGCGGGATGGCTACACCTTC
CDR3 protein: CAWSVPARDGYTF

clone size: NA
V gene: TRBV5-6
D gene: NA
J gene: TRBJ1-3
CDR3 DNA: TGTGCCAGCAGCCTGCCGGGTCAGTCTGGAAACACCATATATTTT
CDR3 protein: CASSLPGQSGNTIYF

clone size: NA
V gene: TRBV2
D gene: TRBD2
J gene: TRBJ2-2
CDR3 DNA: TGTGCCAGCAGTGAGGAGCGGGGATTCACCGGGGAGCTGTTTTTT
CDR3 protein: CASSEERGFTGELFF

clone size: NA
V gene: TRBV7-2
D gene: NA
J gene: TRBJ2-4
CDR3 DNA: TGTGCCAGCAGCTTAGTTACGGTCATGGCCAAAAACATTCAGTACTTC
CDR3 protein: CASSLVTVMAKNIQYF

clone size: once
V gene: TRBV2
D gene: NA
J gene: TRBJ1-1
CDR3 DNA: TGTGCCAGCAGTGATCAACAGCTCATGAACACTGAAGCTTTCTTT
CDR3 protein: CASSDQQLMNTEAFF

clone size: NA
V gene: TRBV20-1
D gene: NA
J gene: TRBJ1-1
CDR3 DNA: TGCAGTGCTAGACCGAGGACTGAAGCTTTCTTT
CDR3 protein: CSARPRTEAFF

clone size: many
V gene: TRBV2
D gene: TRBD1
J gene: TRBJ1-5
CDR3 DNA: TGTGCCAGCAGTGGGGACAGGGTGGGCAATCAGCCCCAGCATTTT
CDR3 protein: CASSGDRVGNQPQHF

clone size: NA
V gene: TRBV9
D gene: NA
J gene: TRBJ1-2
CDR3 DNA: TGTGCCAGCAGCGCCATGGACGGGAACTATGGCTACACCTTC
CDR3 protein: CASSAMDGNYGYTF

clone size: NA
V gene: TRBV6-1
D gene: NA
J gene: TRBJ2-3
CDR3 DNA: TGTGCCAGCAGTCCCGGGGGGCTTAGCACAGATACGCAGTATTTT
CDR3 protein: CASSPGGLSTDTQYF

clone size: once
V gene: TRBV15
D gene: NA
J gene: TRBJ2-2
CDR3 DNA: TGTGCCACCAGCAGAGATCACCGGGGATCCGGGGAGCTGTTTTTT
CDR3 protein: CATSRDHRGSGELFF

clone size: NA
V gene: TRBV2
D gene: NA
J gene: TRBJ2-2
CDR3 DNA: TGTGCCAGCAAGTCCCTCCCGGAGCTGTTTTTT
CDR3 protein: CASKSLPELFF

clone size: NA
V gene: TRBV6-1
D gene: TRBD1
J gene: TRBJ1-2
CDR3 DNA: TGTGCCGGACTCAAGACAGGGGCTTCTGGCTACACCTTC
CDR3 protein: CAGLKTGASGYTF

clone size: few
V gene: TRBV29-1
D gene: NA
J gene: TRBJ1-2
CDR3 DNA: TGCAGCGTTGATGACCTCCTGGGCGGGGGCTACACCTTC
CDR3 protein: CSVDDLLGGGYTF

clone size: NA
V gene: TRBV6-5
D gene: TRBD1
J gene: TRBJ1-6
CDR3 DNA: TGTGCCAGCAGCCGCACAGGGGACAATTCACCCCTCCACTTT
CDR3 protein: CASSRTGDNSPLHF

clone size: NA
V gene: TRBV2
D gene: NA
J gene: TRBJ2-5
CDR3 DNA: TGTGCCAGCTCAAAATCGGTCCCTGGGGGTGGGACCCAGTACTTC
CDR3 protein: CASSKSVPGGGTQYF

clone size: NA
V gene: TRBV30
D gene: NA
J gene: TRBJ2-4
CDR3 DNA: TGTGCCTGGAGTGTGTCCGGGCTAAAAAACATTCAGTACTTC
CDR3 protein: CAWSVSGLKNIQYF

clone size: NA
V gene: TRBV4-1
D gene: NA
J gene: TRBJ2-3
CDR3 DNA: TGCGCCAGCAGCCAAGACTATGGGAGAGATACGCAGTATTTT
CDR3 protein: CASSQDYGRDTQYF

clone size: NA
V gene: TRBV4-2
D gene: NA
J gene: TRBJ2-7
CDR3 DNA: TGTGCCAGCAGCGGAGATAGGCAACTATACGAGGTGTACTTC
CDR3 protein: CASSGDRQLYEVYF

clone size: NA
V gene: TRBV30
D gene: NA
J gene: TRBJ1-5
CDR3 DNA: TGTGCCTGGAGTATTGGGTCTCCCCAGCCCCAGCATTTT
CDR3 protein: CAWSIGSPQPQHF

clone size: NA
V gene: TRBV29-1
D gene: NA
J gene: TRBJ2-7
CDR3 DNA: TGCAGCGTTATACCCAGCGGGCAGACCTACGAGCAGTACTTC
CDR3 protein: CSVIPSGQTYEQYF

clone size: NA
V gene: TRBV4-1
D gene: TRBD2
J gene: TRBJ2-5
CDR3 DNA: TGCGCCAGCAGCCGCATTCCGGGGGGCCAAGAGACCCAGTACTTC
CDR3 protein: CASSRIPGGQETQYF

clone size: NA
V gene: TRBV9
D gene: NA
J gene: TRBJ1-2
CDR3 DNA: TGTGCCAGCAGCCATGATCCGGGACAAGGTGGCTACACCTTC
CDR3 protein: CASSHDPGQGGYTF

clone size: few
V gene: TRBV29-1
D gene: TRBD1
J gene: TRBJ2-5
CDR3 DNA: TGCAGCGTAGCTAGAACGGGACAGAAAGAGACCCAGTACTTC
CDR3 protein: CSVARTGQKETQYF

clone size: few
V gene: TRBV7-9
D gene: NA
J gene: TRBJ1-5
CDR3 DNA: TGTGCCAGCAGTTTACAGGACCCCAATCAGCCCCAGCATTTT
CDR3 protein: CASSLQDPNQPQHF

clone size: few
V gene: TRBV29-1
D gene: NA
J gene: TRBJ2-4
CDR3 DNA: TGCAGCGCAATTGCGCCAAGGGGAGGCAAAAACATTCAGTACTTC
CDR3 protein: CSAIAPRGGKNIQYF

clone size: NA
V gene: TRBV30
D gene: NA
J gene: TRBJ2-3
CDR3 DNA: TGTGCCTGGAATCTAGCGCGGCCGGATCGCGCGCAGTATTTT
CDR3 protein: CAWNLARPDRAQYF

clone size: NA
V gene: TRBV5-1
D gene: TRBD1
J gene: TRBJ2-5
CDR3 DNA: TGCGCCAGCAGCATTGAAGTCGGGGACAGGGGGCACAAGACCCAGTACTTC
CDR3 protein: CASSIEVGDRGHKTQYF

clone size: once
V gene: TRBV7-9
D gene: NA
J gene: TRBJ1-6
CDR3 DNA: TGTGCCAGCAGCTCAAGGGACGGCTATAATTCACCCCTCCACTTT
CDR3 protein: CASSSRDGYNSPLHF

clone size: many
V gene: TRBV23-1
D gene: NA
J gene: TRBJ1-1
CDR3 DNA: TGCGCCAGCAGTCACCTCCTGCCGAACACTGAAGCTTTCTTT
CDR3 protein: CASSHLLPNTEAFF

clone size: few
V gene: TRBV21-1
D gene: NA
J gene: TRBJ1-5
CDR3 DNA: TGTGCCAGCAGCAAAGGGGCCAAAGGGGAGCTAGTGGATTGTCAGCCCCAGCATTTT
CDR3 protein: CASSKGAKGELVDCQPQHF

clone size: NA
V gene: TRBV7-6
D gene: TRBD1
J gene: TRBJ1-4
CDR3 DNA: TGTGCCAGCAGCACGGAAGACAGGGGCTGGGGAAAACTGTTTTTT
CDR3 protein: CASSTEDRGWGKLFF

clone size: few
V gene: TRBV29-1
D gene: NA
J gene: TRBJ2-2
CDR3 DNA: TGCAGCGCATACAAGGGGGACACCGGGGAGCTGTTTTTT
CDR3 protein: CSAYKGDTGELFF

clone size: few
V gene: TRBV29-1
D gene: TRBD1
J gene: TRBJ2-7
CDR3 DNA: TGCAGCGCCCGGGACAGGGATGAGCAGTACTTC
CDR3 protein: CSARDRDEQYF

clone size: NA
V gene: TRBV10-3
D gene: NA
J gene: TRBJ2-7
CDR3 DNA: TGTGCCATCAGTGCAGGGCAGCCCTACGAGCAGTACTTC
CDR3 protein: CAISAGQPYEQYF